This T cell receptor (beta chain) was sequenced during a study of T cells after somatic rescue of genetic block. The CDR3 consists of 16 residues. J was trimmed by 0 bases and V by 3 bases; bases with no gene match: 7. Germline CDR1 is KGHSH and CDR2 is LQKENI. The table came from immunoSEQ multiplex PCR; TCRdb's copy has only in-frame clones and leaves some out. The sample records 14,000 to 15,000 clones, roughly two thirds being singletons. The genes are TRBV18 and TRBJ2-7, with TRBD1 identical over 8 bases. Specimen: peripheral blood mononuclear cells (PBMCs). The receptor was derived from a boy aged 5-17 years. The CDR3 sequence is CASSPGRRGPSYEQYF. CDR3 nucleotides: TGTGCCAGCTCACCCGGGCGCAGGGGGCCCTCCTACGAGCAGTACTTC. Drawing the rest from reference TRBV18 and TRBJ2-7, the complete variable domain is NAGVMQNPRHLVRRRGQEARLRCSPMKGHSHVYWYRQLPEEGLKFMVYLQKENIIDESGMPKERFSAEFPKEGPSILRIQQVVRGDSAAYFCASSPGRRGPSYEQYFGPGTRLTVT.